This T cell receptor (beta chain) was identified during a study of T cells in localized non-small cell lung cancer. Clones were read by immunoSEQ multiplex PCR, and TCRdb kept only the in-frame ones, dropping some. The table includes 20,000 to 30,000 clones, around 86% detected once. The CDR3 runs 11 residues. Trimming stripped 5 bases from V and 10 bases from J, with 9 bases between. The V gene's germline CDR1 is SGHAT and CDR2 FQNNGV. The source of this sequence is a male donor aged 60 or over with stage II squamous cell lung carcinoma. The sample in question was peripheral blood, obtained before any cancer treatment. This chain joins TRBV11-2 and TRBJ2-1; D possibly corresponds to TRBD1 (5 bases). CDR3 protein: CASSAHREQFF. The CDR3 DNA follows: TGTGCCAGCAGCGCTCACAGGGAGCAGTTCTTC.